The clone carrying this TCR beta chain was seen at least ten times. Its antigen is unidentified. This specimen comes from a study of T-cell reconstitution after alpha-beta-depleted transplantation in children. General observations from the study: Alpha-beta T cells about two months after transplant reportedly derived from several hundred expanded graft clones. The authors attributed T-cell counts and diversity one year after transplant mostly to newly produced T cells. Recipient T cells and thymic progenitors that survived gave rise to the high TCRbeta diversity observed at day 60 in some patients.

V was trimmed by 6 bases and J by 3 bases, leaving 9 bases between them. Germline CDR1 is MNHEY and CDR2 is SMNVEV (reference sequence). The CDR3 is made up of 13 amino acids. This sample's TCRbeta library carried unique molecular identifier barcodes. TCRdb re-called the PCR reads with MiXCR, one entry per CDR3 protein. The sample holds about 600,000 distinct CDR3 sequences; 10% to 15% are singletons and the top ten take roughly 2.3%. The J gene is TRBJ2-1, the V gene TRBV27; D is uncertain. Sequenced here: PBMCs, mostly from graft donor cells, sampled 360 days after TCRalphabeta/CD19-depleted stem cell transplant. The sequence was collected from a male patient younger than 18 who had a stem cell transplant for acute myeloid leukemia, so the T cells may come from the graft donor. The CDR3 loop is CASREVRYNEQFF. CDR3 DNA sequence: TGTGCCAGCAGGGAAGTTCGCTACAATGAGCAGTTCTTC.